This passage covers 12 T cell receptor beta chains from one sample sequenced in a study of T-cell memory formation after mild COVID-19. MiXCR was run by TCRdb on the 5' RACE reads, yielding one entry per CDR3 protein. Of under 550,000 distinct CDR3 sequences listed, more than 15% are singletons. The material sequenced was PBMCs or a T cell subset sorted from them (not recorded which). These receptors were collected from a man between 18 and 29 years old who had mild COVID-19 (a few samples of this study predate the infection). Cell type and time point are not known.

The table lists this clonotype with a few counts. The chain couples TRBV20-1 to TRBJ2-1, with 10 positions matching TRBD1. CDR1 and CDR2 (germline): DFQATT, SNEGSKA (reference sequence). J was trimmed by 6 bases and V by 0 bases; bases with no gene match: 11. This CDR3 region has 17 residues. CDR3 nucleotides: TGCAGTGCTAGAGACTTCGTAAGGGACAGGGGTATCAATGAGCAGTTCTTC. Protein product: CSARDFVRDRGINEQFF.

This clonotype was observed a handful of times. The chain links TRBV25-1 to TRBJ1-6; perhaps TRBD1 as D (6 bases). Per germline, CDR1 MGHDK and CDR2 SYGVNS. The V end was cut by 2 bases, the J end by 4 bases, with 18 bases between. The CDR3 sequence is 18 residues long. CDR3: CASSEGGAGVLYNSPLHF. As DNA, the CDR3 is TGTGCCAGCAGTGAAGGAGGAGCAGGGGTACTTTATAATTCACCCCTCCACTTT.

V and J are TRBV7-8 and TRBJ2-3; TRBD1 is a possible D gene (5 bases). Trimming cost V 6 bases and J 1 base, with 11 bases left between them. This CDR3 has 14 amino acids. Germline-derived CDR1 and CDR2 are SGHVS and FQNEAQ. CDR3 sequence reads: CASSRVGRTDTQYF. CDR3 bases: TGTGCCAGCAGTCGTGTGGGGCGCACAGATACGCAGTATTTT. Using reference TRBV7-8 and TRBJ2-3 for the parts outside the CDR3, the full variable domain is GAGVSQSPRYKVAKRGQDVALRCDPISGHVSLFWYQQALGQGPEFLTYFQNEAQLDKSGLPSDRFFAERPEGSVSTLKIQRTQQEDSAVYLCASSRVGRTDTQYFGPGTRLTVL.

This chain uses TRBV9 with TRBJ2-1; no clear D. CDR3 length equals 16 residues. Trimming pared 2 bases from V and 2 bases from J, leaving 14 bases between. CDR1 SGDLS and CDR2 YYNGEE come from the germline V gene. The CDR3 reads CASSVADTLAYNEQFF. The CDR3 DNA reads TGTGCCAGCAGCGTGGCCGACACGCTCGCCTACAATGAGCAGTTCTTC.

This clonotype was seen repeatedly, ten times or more. The chain links TRBV5-1 to TRBJ1-3; perhaps TRBD1 as D (5 bases). V lost 0 bases, J lost 2 bases, and 6 bases lay in between. Germline V CDR1 and CDR2: SGHRS, YFSETQ. The length of the CDR3 is 14 residues. CDR3 sequence: CASSLGGPGNTIYF. The CDR3 region has the DNA TGCGCCAGCAGCTTGGGGGGCCCTGGAAACACCATATATTTT.

This clonotype has only a few counts. The chain is built from TRBV20-1 and TRBJ1-4; D not resolved. The germline CDR1 and CDR2 sequences are DFQATT and SNEGSKA (reference sequence). This CDR3 is 13 amino acids long. V shed 3 bases and J shed 8 bases, with 13 bases lying between them. The CDR3, as DNA: TGCAGTGCTAGCCTCCTGAGCGTCGAAAAACTGTTTTTT. Translation gives CSASLLSVEKLFF.

J is TRBJ2-5 and V is TRBV15; D is undetermined. Germline assignment: CDR1 LNHNV and CDR2 YYDKDF (reference sequence). This CDR3 contains 14 residues. Between the trimmed V and J ends, which lost 0 bases and 4 bases, there was a span of 9 bases. The CDR3 region is CATSRDLGSETQYF. CDR3 sequence (DNA): TGTGCCACCAGCAGAGATTTGGGATCAGAGACCCAGTACTTC. Full variable domain (rest looked up from reference TRBV15 and TRBJ2-5): DAMVIQNPRYQVTQFGKPVTLSCSQTLNHNVMYWYQQKSSQAPKLLFHYYDKDFNNEADTPDNFQSRRPNTSFCFLDIRSPGLGDTAMYLCATSRDLGSETQYFGPGTRLLVL.

The chain has TRBV7-9 and TRBJ2-2, with TRBD2 matching over 15 bases. CDR1 SEHNR and CDR2 FQNEAQ come from the germline V gene (reference sequence). V dropped 8 bases and J dropped 3; count of bases not matched to a gene: 7. This CDR3 has 17 amino acids. CDR3 bases: TGTGCCAGCTCCGGGACTAGCGGGGGGACACACACCGGGGAGCTGTTTTTT. Amino acid sequence: CASSGTSGGTHTGELFF.

This clonotype showed up just once. The rearrangement uses TRBV21-1 and TRBJ2-1; TRBD2, the D gene given by the table, was not confirmed from the DNA. TRBV21-1 is a pseudogene locus. The CDR3 spans 17 residues. This CDR3 is CASSIHERGLIINEQFF. CDR3 bases: TGTGCCAGCAGCATCCACGAGCGGGGGTTGATAATCAATGAGCAGTTCTTC.

The CDR3 coding sequence is TGCGCCAGCAGCCAATTTTACAGGGTAAAGGATGAAAAACTGTTTTTT. This codes for CASSQFYRVKDEKLFF. The chain uses TRBV4-3 and TRBJ1-4, with D tentatively TRBD1 (6 bases). Germline lookup yields CDR1 LGHNA and CDR2 YSLEER. The CDR3 consists of 16 residues. Trimming left V 2 bases short and J 6 bases short, with 16 bases between.

The V call is TRBV27, the J call TRBJ1-1; D gene ambiguous. The CDR3 has 13 amino acids. V was trimmed by 3 bases and J by 8 bases, leaving 13 bases between them. The germline V gene has CDR1 MNHEY and CDR2 SMNVEV (reference sequence). The CDR3 nucleotides are TGTGCCAGCAGTTTGACTGAACTCCAGGAAGCTTTCTTT. This sequence encodes CASSLTELQEAFF.

The chain recombines TRBV4-3 with TRBJ2-2; 9 bases match TRBD2. Germline CDR1 and CDR2: LGHNA and YSLEER. The CDR3 covers 17 residues. Losses at the gene ends were 2 bases for V and 1 base for J; bases not matched to a gene: 5. The CDR3 DNA follows: TGCGCCAGCAGCCAAAGTCGTAGCGGGGGGAACACCGGGGAGCTGTTTTTT. Its protein product is CASSQSRSGGNTGELFF.